The T cell receptor beta chain described here comes from a study of cytomegalovirus exposure and HLA in healthy donors. Whole-study findings and limits: DRB1 showed the most TCR associations and HLA-C the fewest in a later analysis, as rates varied by HLA locus.

Only one count was recorded for this clone. Its antigen is as yet unknown. The CDR3 is 16 amino acids. V shed 0 bases, J shed 8 bases, and the junction held 8 bases outside the gene matches. CDR1 SGDLS and CDR2 YYNGEE come from the germline V gene. Amplification used 60 Vbeta primers and 13 Jbeta primers. Data came from immunoSEQ multiplex PCR; TCRdb stores just in-frame clones and leaves some out. The sample contains tens of thousands of clones, roughly four fifths of which appear only once. The chain links TRBV9 to TRBJ2-1; 10 positions agree with TRBD1. Sequences were obtained from PBMCs. This sequence was found in a man aged 45-60 years in good health and CMV-seronegative. The CDR3 sequence is CASSVGDRGLHDEQFF. CDR3 nucleotide sequence: TGTGCCAGCAGCGTAGGAGACAGGGGGCTTCACGATGAGCAGTTCTTC. The full variable domain, with the rest looked up from reference TRBV9 and TRBJ2-1, is DSGVTQTPKHLITATGQRVTLRCSPRSGDLSVYWYQQSLDQGLQFLIQYYNGEERAKGNILERFSAQQFPDLHSELNLSSLELGDSALYFCASSVGDRGLHDEQFFGPGTRLTVL.